This paragraph covers one TCR beta chain sequence. Its antigen is unidentified. Researchers ran the assay at a deep level. Per sorted-subset replicate PCR, input was around 200 ng DNA, representing 30,000 to 35,000 T cell genomes. Here immunoSEQ multiplex PCR was the method, and the copy in TCRdb shows in-frame clones only, minus some. The table shows 1.6 million or so clones, with approximately 98.5% occurring only once. These data originate in a study of shared clonotypes between healthy human individuals. General observations from the study: The small donor group covered limited genetic and exposure diversity.

This CDR3 contains 14 residues. V was trimmed by 0 bases and J by 5 bases, leaving 11 bases between them. CDR1 SGHRS and CDR2 YFSETQ come from the germline V gene. The chain combines TRBV5-1 with TRBJ1-1; D is ambiguous. The sequence was obtained from a man aged 25 to 40 in good health. The sample consisted of naive CD4+ T cells sorted from blood. The subset was: CD45RA+ positively selected. CDR3 protein: CASSLAPPRTEAFF. In DNA, the CDR3 is TGCGCCAGCAGCTTGGCCCCCCCGCGGACTGAAGCTTTCTTT.